This T cell receptor beta chain was profiled in a study of blood T cell repertoires in COVID-19. Study as a whole: Italy, Spain and the United States were the sources of the convalescent and acute COVID-19 samples. The analysed material was cDNA or gDNA that came from T cells, B-cell-depleted T cells, or PBMCs.

Libraries were prepared by immunoSEQ multiplex PCR; TCRdb keeps only in-frame clonotypes and omits some of them. Of about 400,000 clones detected, 89% appear once; the ten largest clones hold 1.7%. Participant-given clinical history determined each cohort assignment. The recovered donors of Cohort 3 showed two negative PCRs, clearance, or symptom resolution. CDR1 is LNHDA, CDR2 SQIVND, per germline (reference sequence). The CDR3 is made up of 14 amino acids. V was shortened by 3 bases and J by 5 bases, with 13 bases between the two germline ends. The sample consisted of PBMCs or T cells enriched from blood (not recorded which). The chain uses TRBV19 and TRBJ1-1, with D tentatively TRBD1 (5 bases). The receptor was derived from a woman in her 30s who had recovered from COVID-19. CDR3 sequence reads: CASSIGRGGTEAFF. The CDR3 nucleotides read TGTGCCAGTAGTATCGGGAGGGGAGGGACTGAAGCTTTCTTT.